The clone carrying this TCR beta chain has only a few counts. What it binds is not known. The CDR3 extends over 15 amino acids. Trimming cost V 6 bases and J 1 base; bases outside gene matches: 4. From germline, CDR1 is MNHEY and CDR2 SVGAGI. This entry is derived from a study of beta chain features in type 1 diabetes. Regarding the study as a whole: There was a moderate but significant shortening of TCRB CDR3s in all four CD4+ subsets of Type 1 diabetes patients.

Reverse transcribing all isolated RNA meant expressed TCRB transcripts were sequenced. Some clones are missing from TCRdb's copy, which holds only in-frame ones; the method was immunoSEQ multiplex PCR. The sample records more than 300,000 clones, 8% to 10% being singletons. The chain employs TRBV6-5 and TRBJ2-4, with 9 bases lining up with TRBD1. This TCR was recovered from a man younger than 45 with type 1 diabetes. Sequenced material: central memory CD4+ T cells from blood. The CDR3 nucleotides are TGTGCCAGCAGCGCACAGGGGGCGGCCAAAAACATTCAGTACTTC. Its translation is CASSAQGAAKNIQYF.